The sample holds a few counts of the clone carrying this TCR beta chain. Looked up from germline, CDR1 is WNHNN and CDR2 is SYGVQD (reference sequence). This CDR3 is 11 amino acids long. Losses at the gene ends were 7 bases for V and 8 bases for J; bases not matched to a gene: 5. This entry comes from a study of OX40 agonist ivuxolimab in advanced cancers. In the study overall: Earlier treatment with anti-PD-1, anti-PD-L1 or anti-CTLA-4 was permitted, and over 35% had received some.

Produced via immunoSEQ multiplex PCR; TCRdb's table is partial and in-frame only. This sample has around 50,000 clones, with just over 90% found just once. Peripheral blood came from all dose cohorts at three timepoints. The rearrangement joins TRBV10-1 to TRBJ2-7; the match to TRBD2 covers 7 bases. Sequencing was performed on CD4+ or CD8+ T cells sorted from blood, taken in a trial of the OX40 agonist ivuxolimab. The TCR originated in an adult with an advanced solid tumor such as melanoma, head and neck, liver or kidney cancer. The CDR3 region has the DNA TGCGCCAGCAACGGGGGAGGGAAGCAGTACTTC. Protein: CASNGGGKQYF.